Below are 19 T cell receptor beta chains sequenced from a single sample in a study of blood T cell repertoires in COVID-19. The table came from immunoSEQ multiplex PCR; TCRdb's copy has only in-frame clones and leaves some out. This sample yields about 260,000 clones, of which about 86% are seen a single time; roughly 4% belongs to the top ten. The sequenced material came from PBMCs or T cells enriched from blood (not recorded which). The origin of the receptors is a young man with acute COVID-19.

J is TRBJ1-2 and V is TRBV18; TRBD1 agrees at 9 bases. CDR1 and CDR2 from the germline V gene are KGHSH and LQKENI. The CDR3 totals 18 residues. J gave up 4 bases and V 2 bases, and 14 bases lay outside the gene matches. The CDR3, as DNA: TGTGCCAGCTCACCATTACCGGGACAGGGAAGCCGTAGCTATGGCTACACCTTC. It yields the protein CASSPLPGQGSRSYGYTF.

This clone occurred once. V usage is TRBV5-6 and J usage is TRBJ2-1, with D perhaps TRBD1 (6 bases). V was clipped by 4 bases and J by 0 bases, with 14 bases between them. CDR3 length: 16 residues. Germline assignment: CDR1 SGHDT and CDR2 YYEEEE. The CDR3 DNA sequence: TGTGCCAGCAGCCGTTCGACAGGAGGCTCCTACAATGAGCAGTTCTTC. This encodes CASSRSTGGSYNEQFF.

The CDR3 region is CASSYLSGRDGTEAFF. In DNA, the CDR3 is TGTGCCAGCAGTTACTTATCAGGCAGGGATGGCACTGAAGCTTTCTTT. The chain joins TRBV6-6 to TRBJ1-1, with D maybe TRBD1 (5 bases). The CDR3 is made up of 16 amino acids. The V gene lost 1 base and the J gene lost 4 bases, with 16 bases spanning the gap. Per the germline V gene, CDR1 is MNHNY and CDR2 is SVGAGI (reference sequence).

The rearrangement joins TRBV2 to TRBJ2-1; D unclear. Germline V gene sequence: CDR1 SNHLY, CDR2 FYNNEI. V was cut by 5 bases and J by 6 bases, with 5 bases left in between. The CDR3 runs to 11 residues. The CDR3: CASSTLNEQFF. CDR3 sequence (DNA): TGTGCCAGCAGTACTCTCAATGAGCAGTTCTTC.

This chain joins TRBV7-9 and TRBJ1-2, with 7 nucleotides matching TRBD1. This CDR3 spans 14 amino acids. V was pared by 5 bases and J by 5 bases, with 8 bases of the junction left unmatched. Germline-derived CDR1 and CDR2 are SEHNR and FQNEAQ (reference sequence). The CDR3 DNA reads as TGTGCCAGCAGCCACGGACAGGCTATATATGGCTACACCTTC. Amino acids: CASSHGQAIYGYTF.

This chain links TRBV4-3 with TRBJ2-2; D call uncertain. The V gene's germline CDR1 is LGHNA and CDR2 YSLEER. This CDR3 is 14 amino acids long. Deletions cut 0 bases from V and 6 bases from J, with 8 bases between. The DNA for the CDR3 is TGCGCCAGCAGCCAAGATTACGGTTCCGGGGAGCTGTTTTTT. Translated: CASSQDYGSGELFF.

The rearrangement links TRBV2 to TRBJ1-4; 9 bases agree with TRBD1. V gave up 3 bases and J gave up 6 bases; unmatched junction bases: 5. The germline gives CDR1 SNHLY, CDR2 FYNNEI. The CDR3 has 15 amino acids. The CDR3 region is CASSDVRTGDEKLFF. In DNA, the CDR3 is TGTGCCAGCAGTGACGTGAGGACAGGGGATGAAAAACTGTTTTTT.

The chain joins TRBV5-1 to TRBJ2-7; 10 positions match TRBD2. CDR1 is SGHRS, CDR2 YFSETQ, per germline. This CDR3 is 15 amino acids long. Here the CDR3 DNA reads TGTGCCAGCAGCTTCGGGCTAGCGGGAGTCGAGGAGCAGTACGTC. Its translation: CASSFGLAGVEEQYV.

This clone is labeled medium-sized. The chain has TRBV9 and TRBJ1-1; D gene ambiguous. Deletions cut 0 bases from V and 10 bases from J, with 16 bases between. CDR3 size: 14 residues. The germline CDR1 and CDR2 sequences are SGDLS and YYNGEE. The CDR3: CASSVGGAPEAAFF. The CDR3 DNA reads as TGTGCCAGCAGCGTAGGAGGAGCACCCGAGGCAGCTTTCTTT.

The chain uses TRBV19 and TRBJ2-1, with 10 bases aligning to TRBD2. V trimming: 7 bases; J trimming: 15 bases; junction bases outside the gene matches: 9. CDR1 and CDR2 from the germline V gene are LNHDA and SQIVND (reference sequence). The CDR3 extends over 12 amino acids. The DNA for the CDR3 is TGTGCCAGTAACCACCTAGCGGGAGTCATGTTCTTC. It encodes CASNHLAGVMFF.

The rearrangement uses TRBV29-1 and TRBJ2-1; 7 nucleotides match TRBD1. Germline V gene lookup returns CDR1 SQVTM and CDR2 ANQGSEA. The J segment lost 9 bases and the V segment lost 7 bases, leaving 6 bases of the junction unmatched. This CDR3 region has 11 residues. The CDR3 bases are TGCAGCGAGAAGACAGGGACTGAGCAGTTCTTC. The encoded protein is CSEKTGTEQFF.

For this clone: Sequence at one end of the junction differs from germline and may be a read error. The chain is built from TRBV5-1 and TRBJ1-2; D might be TRBD1 (6 bases). The CDR3 runs to 15 residues. Germline V gene sequence: CDR1 SGHRS, CDR2 YFSETQ. In DNA form, the CDR3 reads TGTGCCAGCAGCTTGGAGGGGGTGGCTAACTATGGCTACACCTTC. Residues: CASSLEGVANYGYTF. Drawing the rest from reference TRBV5-1 and TRBJ1-2, the complete variable domain is KAGVTQTPRYLIKTRGQQVTLSCSPISGHRSVSWYQQTPGQGLQFLFEYFSETQRNKGNFPGRFSGRQFSNSRSEMNVSTLELGDSALYLCASSLEGVANYGYTFGSGTRLTVV.

The J gene is TRBJ2-1, the V gene TRBV13, with 10 bases lining up with TRBD1. V gave up 4 bases and J gave up 12 bases; unmatched junction bases: 18. The germline V gene has CDR1 PRHDT and CDR2 FYEKMQ (reference sequence). The CDR3 runs 17 residues. The CDR3 spells CASSSERTGGKGPGQFF. In nucleotides, the CDR3 is TGTGCCAGCAGCTCCGAAAGGACAGGGGGAAAGGGGCCGGGGCAGTTCTTC.

The chain recombines TRBV5-6 with TRBJ2-1, with D maybe TRBD2 (5 bases). Trimming took off 4 bases at V and 6 bases at J, with 11 bases between the two ends. The CDR3 totals 13 residues. Germline lookup yields CDR1 SGHDT and CDR2 YYEEEE. The DNA of the CDR3 is TGTGCCAGCAGCGACGGACTTCTCAATGAGCAGTTCTTC. Translating it yields CASSDGLLNEQFF.

The chain uses TRBV18 and TRBJ1-2; 12 nucleotides align to TRBD1. Germline V CDR1 and CDR2: KGHSH, LQKENI. V gave up 6 bases and J gave up 7 bases; unmatched junction bases: 9. The CDR3 loop spans 15 amino acids. Here the CDR3 DNA reads TGTGCCAGCTCTCGCACCGGGACAGGGGGCTTTGGCTACACCTTC. It is translated as CASSRTGTGGFGYTF.

In this sample, this clone turned up a few times. This chain uses TRBV5-4 with TRBJ1-1; 7 bases fit TRBD1. V lost 3 bases and J lost 0; bases outside the gene matches: 2. Germline V gives CDR1 SGHNT, CDR2 YYREEE (reference sequence). This CDR3 spans 14 amino acids. The CDR3 DNA sequence: TGTGCCAGCAGCTCGGGACAGATGAACACTGAAGCTTTCTTT. It codes for CASSSGQMNTEAFF.

A word on this clone: One end of the junction is discordant with germline, which a read error may explain. This chain connects TRBV7-7 to TRBJ2-1; the match to TRBD2 covers 13 bases. Germline CDR1 and CDR2: SSHAT and FNYEAQ (reference sequence). This CDR3 region has 20 residues. The CDR3 is CASSSDPVLAGGTRYNEQFF. The CDR3 DNA is TGTGCTAGCAGCTCAGACCCCGTACTAGCGGGAGGGACGCGCTACAATGAGCAGTTCTTC.

The CDR3 is CASSATGTGGEKLFF. The CDR3 nucleotides read TGTGCCAGCAGCGCGACAGGGACGGGGGGGGAAAAACTGTTTTTT. This chain links TRBV9 with TRBJ1-4; TRBD1 aligns across 7 bases. Germline loops: CDR1 SGDLS, CDR2 YYNGEE. V lost 3 bases, J lost 8 bases, and 10 bases stayed unmatched. The CDR3 totals 15 residues.

The V call is TRBV12-3 or TRBV12-4, the J call TRBJ1-2; TRBD1 agrees at 8 bases. The CDR3 totals 13 residues. V lost 6 bases to trimming and J lost 7 bases; unmatched junction nucleotides: 7. The DNA for the CDR3 is TGTGCCAGCAGCCCCCGGGACAGGCGTGGCTACACCTTC. Translating gives CASSPRDRRGYTF.